This entry lists 14 T cell receptor beta chains sequenced from one sample in a study of cytomegalovirus exposure and HLA in healthy donors. The PCR was carried out with 60 Vbeta primers and 13 Jbeta primers. Profiled with immunoSEQ multiplex PCR; TCRdb holds only in-frame clones, not every one. This sample yields around 280,000 clones, of which around 90% are seen a single time; roughly 2.3% belongs to the top ten. Sequencing input: PBMCs. Receptor source: a young woman in good health and CMV-seronegative.

The chain recombines TRBV5-4 with TRBJ1-6, with a weak D call TRBD1 (6 bases). CDR1 and CDR2 from the germline V gene are SGHNT and YYREEE (reference sequence). The CDR3 is 15 residues long. Trimming shortened V by 4 bases and J by 6 bases, and 14 bases separated the two germline ends. CDR3 bases: TGTGCCAGCAGCAAAACAGGGTATGGTAATTCACCCCTCCACTTT. Encoded protein: CASSKTGYGNSPLHF.

This clone turned up a few times. The gene calls are TRBV2 and TRBJ2-2; TRBD2 is a possible D gene (6 bases). V gave up 3 bases and J gave up 7 bases, with 12 bases separating them. Germline V gene data show CDR1 as SNHLY and CDR2 as FYNNEI. The CDR3 loop spans 14 amino acids. The CDR3 loop is CASSEWLRGGELFF. In nucleotides, the CDR3 is TGTGCCAGCAGTGAGTGGTTGCGGGGCGGGGAGCTGTTTTTT.

J is TRBJ1-1 and V is TRBV27; D gene ambiguous. V shed 6 bases and J shed 1 base, with 12 bases lying between them. The CDR3 has 14 residues. The germline CDR1 and CDR2 sequences are MNHEY and SMNVEV (reference sequence). CDR3 in DNA: TGTGCCAGCAGCGGGATGGAATCGAACACTGAAGCTTTCTTT. Translation: CASSGMESNTEAFF.

This sequence joins TRBV13 and TRBJ2-1, with 7 bases aligning to TRBD2. CDR3 size: 13 residues. The V and J ends lost 2 bases and 9 bases, in that order; junction bases with no gene match: 4. Germline loops: CDR1 PRHDT, CDR2 FYEKMQ (reference sequence). The CDR3 coding sequence is TGTGCCAGCAGCTTATTCGGGGAGGGTGAGCAGTTCTTC. Translating gives CASSLFGEGEQFF.

In nucleotides, the CDR3 is TGTGCCAGCAGCTTAGACCCAGGCCAGAACACTGAAGCTTTCTTT. It specifies CASSLDPGQNTEAFF. This sequence joins TRBV7-2 and TRBJ1-1, with unresolved D. Germline-derived CDR1 and CDR2 are SGHTA and FQGNSA. CDR3 size: 15 residues. V was trimmed by 1 base and J by 1 base, leaving 10 bases between them.

The chain employs TRBV5-1 and TRBJ1-1; possible D gene TRBD1, 6 bases. The CDR3 consists of 13 residues. Trimming left V 4 bases short and J 1 base short, with 8 bases between. Germline loops: CDR1 SGHRS, CDR2 YFSETQ. The CDR3 loop reads CASSKGQNTEAFF. The CDR3 DNA reads as TGCGCCAGCAGCAAGGGACAGAACACTGAAGCTTTCTTT.

The gene calls are TRBV5-1 and TRBJ2-6; 10 bases align to TRBD1. CDR1 is SGHRS and CDR2 is YFSETQ in the germline V gene. The length of the CDR3 is 15 residues. The J segment lost 2 bases and the V segment lost 4 bases, leaving 0 bases of the junction unmatched. CDR3 DNA: TGCGCCAGCAGCGGACAGGGGGCTGGGGCCAACGTCCTGACTTTC. This sequence encodes CASSGQGAGANVLTF.

A word on this clone: Germline is not matched at one junction end, which may reflect a read error. V is TRBV7-3 and J is TRBJ2-1, with 8 bases that match TRBD2. The CDR3 length is 15 residues. Germline CDR1 is SGHTA and CDR2 is FQGTGA. CDR3 DNA sequence: TGTGCCAGCAGCTTAAGTGGCACTAGCGGCCAACCGATCATCTTC. This codes for CASSLSGTSGQPIIF.

This chain links TRBV9 with TRBJ2-3; TRBD2 matches at 10 bases. V was pared by 3 bases and J by 6 bases, with 10 bases of the junction left unmatched. Germline CDR1 and CDR2: SGDLS and YYNGEE. This CDR3 region has 16 residues. DNA of the CDR3: TGTGCCAGCAGCGCAAGCCTAGCGGGGGCTGTGGATACGCAGTATTTT. This sequence encodes CASSASLAGAVDTQYF.

This chain links TRBV7-2 with TRBJ1-3; a possible D gene is TRBD1 (6 bases). CDR3 length: 18 residues. Trimming cost V 1 base and J 4 bases, with 20 bases left between them. Germline V CDR1 and CDR2: SGHTA, FQGNSA. The CDR3 DNA is TGTGCCAGCAGCTTAGGCTCCGGGACAATTTTCTCCGGAAACACCATATATTTT. It translates to CASSLGSGTIFSGNTIYF.

J is TRBJ1-4 and V is TRBV19; 9 bases align to TRBD1. The CDR3 has 14 amino acids. Per germline, CDR1 LNHDA and CDR2 SQIVND (reference sequence). J was trimmed by 8 bases and V by 6 bases; bases with no gene match: 7. CDR3 nucleotide sequence: TGTGCCAGTAGCCTGGGACAGGGAGGGGAAAAACTGTTTTTT. It yields the protein CASSLGQGGEKLFF.

This clone was picked up a small number of times. An end of the junction differs from the germline gene, which may be a read error. This rearrangement joins TRBV7-9 to TRBJ1-5, with no clear D. Germline CDR1 reads SEHNR; CDR2 reads FQNEAQ (reference sequence). This CDR3 is 12 amino acids long. The CDR3 DNA reads TGTTCCAGCAGCTTTCCGAATCAGCCCCAGCATTTT. It specifies CSSSFPNQPQHF.

In its sample, this clone was seen once. The V call is TRBV19, the J call TRBJ1-1; possibly TRBD1 for D (5 bases). The V end was cut by 7 bases, the J end by 0 bases, with 18 bases between. This CDR3 region has 16 residues. Per germline, CDR1 LNHDA and CDR2 SQIVND (reference sequence). The CDR3 sequence: CASTGLLFSMNTEAFF. CDR3 nucleotides: TGTGCCAGTACGGGACTCCTCTTCTCCATGAACACTGAAGCTTTCTTT.

The chain combines TRBV19 with TRBJ2-2; 9 bases agree with TRBD1. V lost 5 bases and J lost 5; bases outside the gene matches: 6. Germline values: CDR1 LNHDA, CDR2 SQIVND (reference sequence). The CDR3 sequence is 15 residues long. The chain's CDR3 is CASSSGQGYTGELFF. DNA for the CDR3: TGTGCCAGTAGTTCGGGACAGGGATATACCGGGGAGCTGTTTTTT.